This is a list of T cell receptor beta chains from one sample in a study of T cells in Graves' hyperthyroidism and ophthalmopathy. TCRdb used MiXCR to reprocess the multiplex PCR reads, holding one entry per CDR3 protein. The profile shows some 800,000 distinct CDR3 sequences, more than 30% of them singletons. The sequenced sample consisted of blood. Every receptor here comes from a man aged 18 to 35 with Graves' hyperthyroidism. The CDR3 runs from the conserved cysteine through the conserved F or W. Each record gives: J gene, V gene, CDR3 protein.

TRBJ2-5 | TRBV7-2 | CASSPLGGLQETQYF
TRBJ2-7 | TRBV13 | CASRGTSGSREQYF
TRBJ2-5 | TRBV7-2 | CASSPGLRRETQYF
TRBJ2-7 | TRBV9 | CASSVGAPPTYEQYF
TRBJ2-7 | TRBV5-1 | CASSFDSVNYEQYF
TRBJ1-1 | TRBV4-1 | CASSHMGGNTEAFF
TRBJ1-4 | TRBV7-2 | CASSRTLRTNEKLFF
TRBJ1-5 | TRBV12-3/TRBV12-4 | CAGSFSAWEPQHF
TRBJ1-1 | TRBV19 | CASKSAAGEVREAFF
TRBJ2-5 | TRBV7-9 | CASSTNRDSQETQYF
TRBJ1-1 | TRBV5-6 | CASSLAAGQGTIF
TRBJ2-5 | TRBV20-1 | CSASETGAVETQYF
TRBJ1-2 | TRBV20-1 | CSARVPANYGYTF
TRBJ2-7 | TRBV10-1 | CASSAAGKSYEQYF